The entry below describes one T cell receptor beta chain. Its antigen is unidentified. These data come from a study of identifying expanded T cells in peripheral blood. Notes on the study in general: Across healthy donors, higher total template counts meant significantly greater roughly two-week count variance. Over two and four weeks, about 17 and 20 clones changed, versus approximately 1.1 between replicates.

Profiling relied on immunoSEQ multiplex PCR, and the TCRdb table lists in-frame clones only, not all of them. The data contain about 84,000 clones, approximately 86% of them singletons. Per the germline V gene, CDR1 is MNHNS and CDR2 is SASEGT. CDR3 length: 15 amino acids. V shed 4 bases and J shed 4 bases, with 16 bases lying between them. The sequence derives from a person between 18 and 75 years old in good health. The genes are TRBV6-1 and TRBJ1-1; D might be TRBD1 (6 bases). Sample: blood. The CDR3 DNA sequence: TGTGCCAGCAGTGTGGGGACACCGAGGCGCACTGAAGCTTTCTTT. Translated: CASSVGTPRRTEAFF.